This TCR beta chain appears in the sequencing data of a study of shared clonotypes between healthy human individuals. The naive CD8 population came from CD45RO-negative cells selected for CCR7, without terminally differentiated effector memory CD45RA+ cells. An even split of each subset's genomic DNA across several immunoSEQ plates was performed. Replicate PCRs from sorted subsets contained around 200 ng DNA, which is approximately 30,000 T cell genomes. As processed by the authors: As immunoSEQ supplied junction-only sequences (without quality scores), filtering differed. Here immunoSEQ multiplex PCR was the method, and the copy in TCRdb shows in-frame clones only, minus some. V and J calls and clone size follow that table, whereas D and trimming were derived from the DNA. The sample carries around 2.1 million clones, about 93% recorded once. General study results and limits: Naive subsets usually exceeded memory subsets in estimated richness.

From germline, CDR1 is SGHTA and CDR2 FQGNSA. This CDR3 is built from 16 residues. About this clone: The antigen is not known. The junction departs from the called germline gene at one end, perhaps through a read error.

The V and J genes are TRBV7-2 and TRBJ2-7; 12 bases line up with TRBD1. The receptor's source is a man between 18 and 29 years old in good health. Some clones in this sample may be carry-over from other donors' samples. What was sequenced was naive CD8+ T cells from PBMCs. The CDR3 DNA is TGTGCCAGCAGCGTAGCCGGGACAGGGGGCTGGGACGAGCAGTACTTC. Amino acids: CASSVAGTGGWDEQYF.